This T cell receptor beta chain was identified during a study of OX40 agonist ivuxolimab in advanced cancers. This clone was seen only once. Germline values: CDR1 MNHNS, CDR2 SASEGT. The CDR3 spans 15 residues. With 4 bases clipped from V and 5 bases from J, the junction kept 8 bases outside the gene matches. Clones were read by immunoSEQ multiplex PCR, and TCRdb kept only the in-frame ones, dropping some. The table lists 45,000 to 55,000 clones, less than 85% of them singletons. The rearrangement uses TRBV6-1 and TRBJ2-1; TRBD1 matches at 7 bases. This receptor was taken from an adult with an advanced solid tumor such as melanoma, head and neck, liver or kidney cancer. The sequencing here drew on CD4+ or CD8+ T cells sorted from blood, taken in a trial of the OX40 agonist ivuxolimab. CDR3 region: CASSGFGQVHNEQFF. CDR3 coding DNA: TGTGCCAGCAGTGGCTTCGGACAGGTACACAATGAGCAGTTCTTC.